This TCR beta chain was captured in a study of blood T cell repertoires in COVID-19. Study context: The origin of the acute and convalescent COVID-19 samples was the United States, Italy and Spain. Sources were T cells, B-cell-depleted T cells, or PBMCs; the material itself was cDNA or gDNA.

The CDR3 length is 16 residues. The V segment lost 2 bases and the J segment 0 bases; nucleotides outside the gene matches: 4. Seattle's enrolled individuals joined amid active infection and were then monitored longitudinally. As handled by the study authors: Amplification of reference gene primers was used by the study to estimate nucleated cell counts. The protocol was immunoSEQ multiplex PCR, while the TCRdb copy is restricted to in-frame clones and leaves out a portion. V and J calls and clone size are as listed in that table; D and trimming were resolved from the DNA. The sample comprises over 200,000 clones, approximately 83% of which are singletons, and over 0.95% rests with the top ten. The sample holds one count of this clone.

Source material: peripheral blood. The sequence derives from a woman in her twenties or thirties with COVID-19, enrolled during active disease. This chain uses TRBV5-3 with TRBJ1-1, with TRBD1 matching over 10 bases. TRBV5-3 is classed as an ORF, of uncertain function. The CDR3 protein is CARSLDRGRLNTEAFF. The CDR3 DNA reads TGTGCCAGAAGCTTAGACAGGGGGCGTTTGAACACTGAAGCTTTCTTT.